This passage covers 31 T cell receptor beta chains from one sample sequenced in a study of blood T cell repertoires in COVID-19. Data came from immunoSEQ multiplex PCR; TCRdb stores just in-frame clones and leaves some out. The sample includes about 38,000 clones, 85% of them seen just once. The sequenced sample was peripheral blood. These receptor sequences come from a man aged 50-60 years with active COVID-19.

The chain has TRBV13 and TRBJ1-6; possibly TRBD1 for D (5 bases). V was pared by 0 bases and J by 9 bases, with 9 bases between. The CDR3 covers 14 residues. Germline V gives CDR1 PRHDT, CDR2 FYEKMQ (reference sequence). The CDR3 here is CASSLGTAFSPLHF. The CDR3 nucleotides are TGTGCCAGCAGCTTAGGGACAGCCTTTTCACCCCTCCACTTT.

There are a few counts of this clone. V is TRBV5-1 and J is TRBJ1-3; possibly TRBD1 for D (5 bases). V dropped 1 base and J dropped 4 bases, with 12 bases sitting between them. Germline assignment: CDR1 SGHRS and CDR2 YFSETQ. There are 15 residues in the CDR3. The CDR3 reads CASSLSAGYGNTIYF. The DNA of the CDR3 is TGCGCCAGCAGCTTGAGTGCAGGGTACGGAAACACCATATATTTT.

The chain joins TRBV9 to TRBJ2-2; the D is unclear. Deletions cut 0 bases from V and 2 bases from J, with 8 bases between. The CDR3 extends over 15 amino acids. Germline-derived CDR1 and CDR2 are SGDLS and YYNGEE. CDR3 nucleotide sequence: TGTGCCAGCAGCGTAGGTTTTAGAAACACCGGGGAGCTGTTTTTT. The encoded protein is CASSVGFRNTGELFF.

The CDR3 DNA sequence: TGTGCCAGCAGTCCCGGACAGGGGCATTCTGGCTACACCTTC. Its protein product is CASSPGQGHSGYTF. This rearrangement joins TRBV27 to TRBJ1-2; the match to TRBD1 covers 9 bases. J was trimmed by 7 bases and V by 5 bases; bases with no gene match: 8. The CDR3 consists of 14 residues. Germline V gene data show CDR1 as MNHEY and CDR2 as SMNVEV (reference sequence).

V gene TRBV19 combines with J gene TRBJ1-1, with D unresolved. Germline CDR1 and CDR2: LNHDA and SQIVND (reference sequence). V lost 2 bases, J lost 1 base, and 5 bases lay in between. The CDR3 is 13 amino acids. This chain's CDR3 is CASSISGNTEAFF. CDR3 DNA: TGTGCCAGTAGTATATCGGGGAACACTGAAGCTTTCTTT.

This sequence joins TRBV6-6 and TRBJ2-7, with 10 bases identical to TRBD1. The CDR3 extends over 13 amino acids. Unmatched junction bases numbered 7, after V lost 7 bases and J lost 7 bases. Germline V gene lookup returns CDR1 MNHNY and CDR2 SVGAGI (reference sequence). CDR3 sequence (DNA): TGTGCCAGCACCCGGGACAGGGGTGGGGAGCAGTACTTC. Protein product: CASTRDRGGEQYF.

The chain joins TRBV2 to TRBJ1-2; unclear D gene. CDR3 length: 15 amino acids. Germline loops: CDR1 SNHLY, CDR2 FYNNEI. The V end was cut by 0 bases, the J end by 0 bases, with 8 bases between. This chain's CDR3 is CASSEALGTNYGYTF. CDR3 nucleotide sequence: TGTGCCAGCAGTGAAGCGCTAGGTACTAACTATGGCTACACCTTC.

This clone came up once. The V and J genes are TRBV6-1 and TRBJ1-2, with D perhaps matching TRBD1 (6 bases). The CDR3 covers 15 residues. The ends were cut back, 2 bases at V and 6 bases at J, with 16 bases in the middle. The germline gives CDR1 MNHNS, CDR2 SASEGT. CDR3 residues: CASSEWDTSSDGYTF. CDR3 in DNA: TGTGCCAGCAGTGAATGGGACACGAGTTCGGATGGCTACACCTTC.

The CDR3 sequence: CASSWGGHGGRGNYGYTF. In DNA, the CDR3 is TGTGCCAGCAGCTGGGGGGGACACGGAGGAAGGGGTAACTATGGCTACACCTTC. The J gene is TRBJ1-2, the V gene TRBV7-8, with D possibly being TRBD1 (6 bases). CDR1 is SGHVS and CDR2 is FQNEAQ in the germline V gene. V was shortened by 4 bases and J by 1 base, with 22 bases between the two germline ends. The CDR3 length is 18 residues.

The chain couples TRBV2 to TRBJ2-6; TRBD1 matches at 10 bases. J was trimmed by 4 bases and V by 6 bases; bases with no gene match: 9. The CDR3 is 17 amino acids. CDR1 is SNHLY and CDR2 is FYNNEI in the germline V gene. The CDR3, as DNA: TGTGCCAGCAGACGACAGGGGGCCGTATGGGGGGCCAACGTCCTGACTTTC. This gives the protein CASRRQGAVWGANVLTF.

The chain recombines TRBV5-4 with TRBJ1-2, with a tentative D call TRBD1 (5 bases). The CDR3 has 14 amino acids. Germline values: CDR1 SGHNT, CDR2 YYREEE (reference sequence). Trimming took off 0 bases at V and 4 bases at J, with 10 bases between the two ends. The CDR3 region is CASSLDQGPYGYTF. CDR3 bases: TGTGCCAGCAGCTTGGATCAGGGCCCCTATGGCTACACCTTC.

This chain uses TRBV6-1 with TRBJ2-1; 10 positions agree with TRBD2. The CDR3 has 15 amino acids. Germline V lookup: CDR1 MNHNS, CDR2 SASEGT. V lost 6 bases to trimming and J lost 7 bases; unmatched junction nucleotides: 9. CDR3 in amino acids: CASRSPGLALNEQFF. CDR3 DNA: TGTGCCAGCAGAAGCCCGGGACTAGCGTTAAATGAGCAGTTCTTC.

This chain connects TRBV6-4 to TRBJ2-7; 8 bases match TRBD1. CDR1 is MRHNA, CDR2 SNTAGT, per germline. Losses at the gene ends were 6 bases for V and 3 bases for J; bases not matched to a gene: 4. The CDR3 covers 13 residues. The CDR3 region has the DNA TGTGCCAGCAGCTCCGGACAGGGCTACGAGCAGTACTTC. Encoded protein: CASSSGQGYEQYF.

The V and J genes are TRBV6-4 and TRBJ2-5; 10 positions match TRBD1. From germline, CDR1 is MRHNA and CDR2 SNTAGT. This CDR3 has 13 amino acids. Trimming removed 4 bases from V and 6 bases from J; junction bases left unmatched: 2. As DNA, the CDR3 is TGTGCCAGCAGTGCGACAGGGGGCAAGACCCAGTACTTC. Amino acid sequence: CASSATGGKTQYF.

The chain links TRBV19 to TRBJ1-2, with D possibly being TRBD1 (6 bases). This CDR3 has 18 amino acids. Trimming left V 3 bases short and J 4 bases short, with 24 bases between. The V gene's germline CDR1 is LNHDA and CDR2 SQIVND (reference sequence). This chain's CDR3 is CASSITKRRAQGGYGYTF. As DNA, the CDR3 is TGTGCCAGTAGTATCACAAAGCGACGGGCCCAAGGGGGCTATGGCTACACCTTC.

The CDR3 loop reads CRGMEGSEAFF. CDR3 in DNA: TGCAGGGGAATGGAGGGTTCTGAAGCTTTCTTT. This chain uses TRBV20-1 with TRBJ1-1; D gene unclear. Per germline, CDR1 DFQATT and CDR2 SNEGSKA (reference sequence). This CDR3 comprises 11 residues.

The CDR3 loop is CTSSQDRQNYEQYF. CDR3 DNA sequence: TGCACCAGCAGCCAAGATCGCCAGAACTACGAGCAGTACTTC. This chain uses TRBV1 with TRBJ2-7; TRBD1, the table's D call, was not compared with the DNA. TRBV1 represents a pseudogene. The CDR3 consists of 14 residues.

In DNA, the CDR3 is TGTGCCAGCAGTGAAGAAGGGGTCCGGCCCCAGCATTTT. It encodes CASSEEGVRPQHF. The chain carries TRBV6-1 and TRBJ1-5, with TRBD1 as a possible D gene (5 bases). The germline V and J ends were trimmed by 1 base and 9 bases, with 10 bases remaining between them. Germline-derived CDR1 and CDR2 are MNHNS and SASEGT. The length of the CDR3 is 13 residues.

This chain links TRBV5-7 with TRBJ2-2; tentatively, D is TRBD1 (5 bases). TRBV5-7 is an open reading frame, and its role is uncertain. The CDR3 has 17 residues. V was clipped by 0 bases and J by 0 bases, with 12 bases between them. The CDR3 region has the DNA TGTGCCAGCAGCTTGGGCGGACAAAGCGCGAACACCGGGGAGCTGTTTTTT. Encoded protein: CASSLGGQSANTGELFF.

The CDR3 nucleotides read TGTGCCAGCAGCCTGTGGACAGGATCAAAGAGGGACCAGTACTTC. Translation: CASSLWTGSKRDQYF. This chain uses TRBV7-2 with TRBJ2-5; TRBD1 matches 7 bases. The CDR3 is 15 residues long. Germline trimming cut 5 bases from V and 10 bases from J; bases unmatched to any gene: 16. Germline V gene sequence: CDR1 SGHTA, CDR2 FQGNSA.

This sequence joins TRBV10-2 and TRBJ1-3, with a tentative D call TRBD1 (6 bases). This CDR3 contains 14 residues. Germline CDR1 reads WSHSY; CDR2 reads SAAADI. Trimming cost V 10 bases and J 3 bases, with 16 bases left between them. CDR3 protein: CATRGGIGGNTIYF. The DNA for the CDR3 is TGCGCCACTAGGGGGGGAATCGGTGGAAACACCATATATTTT.

The chain combines TRBV6-5 with TRBJ1-5; perhaps TRBD1 as D (6 bases). From germline, CDR1 is MNHEY and CDR2 SVGAGI. There are 13 residues in the CDR3. Trimming took off 6 bases at V and 2 bases at J, with 8 bases between the two ends. The CDR3 nucleotides read TGTGCCAGCAGGAACAGGGGCAATCAGCCCCAGCATTTT. This sequence encodes CASRNRGNQPQHF.

The genes are TRBV2 and TRBJ2-3; TRBD2 aligns across 11 bases. CDR1 and CDR2 (germline): SNHLY, FYNNEI. The CDR3 totals 16 residues. V was pared by 10 bases and J by 0 bases, with 9 bases of the junction left unmatched. The CDR3 protein is CATRGTSGTSTDTQYF. CDR3 in DNA: TGTGCCACCCGGGGGACTAGCGGTACTAGCACAGATACGCAGTATTTT.

This chain connects TRBV4-3 to TRBJ1-1, with 7 bases that match TRBD1. This CDR3 is built from 14 residues. Trimming removed 7 bases from V and 3 bases from J; junction bases left unmatched: 8. The germline gives CDR1 LGHNA, CDR2 YSLEER. The CDR3 region has the DNA TGCGCCAGCATGCGAGGGGGCCTGGACACTGAAGCTTTCTTT. Protein: CASMRGGLDTEAFF.

The table lists this clone with a count of one. This chain links TRBV2 with TRBJ2-7; TRBD1 matches 9 bases. V lost 6 bases to trimming and J lost 6 bases; unmatched junction nucleotides: 9. The CDR3 totals 14 residues. The germline V gene has CDR1 SNHLY and CDR2 FYNNEI. The CDR3 bases are TGTGCCAGCAGATCCGGGACAGGGAATCGCGAGCAGTACTTC. It yields the protein CASRSGTGNREQYF.

This clone was picked up a small number of times. The V and J genes are TRBV6-2 or TRBV6-3 and TRBJ2-1, with D possibly matching TRBD2 (7 bases). The CDR3 sequence is 16 residues long. V lost 8 bases and J lost 1, with 18 bases in between. Germline V gene sequence: CDR1 MNHEY, CDR2 SVGEGT. CDR3 in amino acids: CASCLLGGGSYNEQFF. The CDR3 DNA reads as TGTGCCAGCTGCCTGCTAGGGGGAGGGTCCTACAATGAGCAGTTCTTC.

V gene TRBV9 combines with J gene TRBJ2-2; 9 bases match TRBD1. Trimming cost V 4 bases and J 6 bases; bases outside gene matches: 16. Germline CDR1 reads SGDLS; CDR2 reads YYNGEE. The CDR3 extends over 18 amino acids. Written as DNA, the CDR3 is TGTGCCAGCAGCACAAAACACCTACGGGACAGGGTGGCCGGGGAGCTGTTTTTT. Translating it yields CASSTKHLRDRVAGELFF.

The V and J genes are TRBV5-5 and TRBJ1-2, with 8 positions matching TRBD1. V shed 6 bases and J 0 bases; nucleotides not matched to a gene: 10. This CDR3 has 16 residues. CDR1 and CDR2 from the germline V gene are SGHKS and YYEKEE (reference sequence). CDR3 residues: CASISSTGGSNYGYTF. The CDR3 nucleotides are TGTGCCAGCATCTCTTCAACAGGGGGGTCTAACTATGGCTACACCTTC.

This chain joins TRBV7-2 and TRBJ1-5, with 7 bases identical to TRBD1. CDR3 size: 15 residues. Germline V gene lookup returns CDR1 SGHTA and CDR2 FQGNSA. V shed 5 bases and J 6 bases; nucleotides not matched to a gene: 10. The CDR3 coding sequence is TGTGCCAGCAGCGCCTACGGGACAGCCTTTCAGCCCCAGCATTTT. The encoded protein is CASSAYGTAFQPQHF.

This chain connects TRBV5-5 to TRBJ1-4; 9 positions match TRBD1. Germline V gene sequence: CDR1 SGHKS, CDR2 YYEKEE (reference sequence). The CDR3 runs to 14 residues. The J segment lost 8 bases and the V segment lost 2 bases, leaving 4 bases of the junction unmatched. CDR3 amino acids: CASSFDRGREKLFF. The CDR3 coding sequence is TGTGCCAGCAGCTTTGACAGGGGGAGAGAAAAACTGTTTTTT.

This chain connects TRBV24-1 to TRBJ1-2; possibly TRBD1 for D (5 bases). From germline, CDR1 is KGHDR and CDR2 SFDVKD. The CDR3 sequence is 14 residues long. The V and J ends lost 6 bases and 1 base respectively, with 11 bases between them. The CDR3 here is CATSIRGLNYGYTF. The CDR3 nucleotides are TGTGCCACCAGTATAAGGGGACTTAACTATGGCTACACCTTC.